Shown below are 24 T cell receptor beta chains from a single sample sequenced in a study of blood T cell repertoires in COVID-19 (dated by TCRdb to the early 2020s). The library was obtained by the immunoSEQ multiplex PCR assay. TCRdb took over this immuneACCESS table, retaining in-frame rearrangements with V and J assigned. Such tables are incomplete; in checked studies, under half of the missing clones stem from an unresolved V gene, and the remainder is unexplained. The sample table contains some 200,000 clones; only one count was recorded for more than 75% of them. The ten largest make up 5% to 6.5% of the sample. Specimen: peripheral blood. These receptors all stem from a man between 40 and 49 years old with active or convalescent COVID-19.

V gene TRBV7-8 combines with J gene TRBJ1-1, with D perhaps matching TRBD1 (5 bases). CDR1 is SGHVS and CDR2 is FQNEAQ in the germline V gene. Trimming removed 1 base at V and 1 base at J, with 13 bases between. This CDR3 is built from 16 residues. CDR3 region: CASSLVMTVPNTEAFF. CDR3 bases: TGTGCCAGCAGCTTAGTGATGACAGTGCCGAACACTGAAGCTTTCTTT. Combining the CDR3 with reference TRBV7-8 and TRBJ1-1 gives the whole variable domain GAGVSQSPRYKVAKRGQDVALRCDPISGHVSLFWYQQALGQGPEFLTYFQNEAQLDKSGLPSDRFFAERPEGSVSTLKIQRTQQEDSAVYLCASSLVMTVPNTEAFFGQGTRLTVV.

CDR3 residues: CASSYNGQGSNYGYTF. The DNA for the CDR3 is TGTGCCAGCAGTTACAACGGACAGGGAAGCAACTATGGCTACACCTTC. This chain joins TRBV6-5 and TRBJ1-2; 8 nucleotides match TRBD1. V shed 2 bases, J shed 2 bases, and the junction held 7 bases outside the gene matches. The CDR3 loop spans 16 amino acids. Germline CDR1 reads MNHEY; CDR2 reads SVGAGI.

The chain links TRBV2 to TRBJ1-5, with a possible D match to TRBD1 (5 bases). The CDR3 is made up of 13 amino acids. Trimming removed 6 bases at V and 4 bases at J, with 10 bases between. The germline V gene has CDR1 SNHLY and CDR2 FYNNEI. The CDR3 sequence: CASRGQPNQPQHF. DNA for the CDR3: TGTGCCAGCAGGGGGCAGCCTAATCAGCCCCAGCATTTT.

A word on this clone: The identical CDR3 is also encoded by other nucleotide sequences in the sample. This chain joins TRBV30 and TRBJ1-2; D uncertain. The germline V gene encodes CDR1 GTSNPN and CDR2 SVGIG (reference sequence). The CDR3 is made up of 12 amino acids. V shed 0 bases and J shed 5 bases, with 7 bases lying between them. CDR3 nucleotides: TGTGCCTGGAGTGTAAGCGGATATGGCTACACCTTC. It codes for CAWSVSGYGYTF. The full variable domain, its missing parts supplied by reference TRBV30 and TRBJ1-2, is SQTIHQWPATLVQPVGSPLSLECTVEGTSNPNLYWYRQAAGRGLQLLFYSVGIGQISSEVPQNLSASRPQDRQFILSSKKLLLSDSGFYLCAWSVSGYGYTFGSGTRLTVV.

This clone was counted a few times. The chain joins TRBV5-1 to TRBJ2-7; TRBD2 is a possible D gene (5 bases). This CDR3 region has 13 residues. Between the trimmed V and J ends, which lost 0 bases and 7 bases, there was a span of 11 bases. Germline V gives CDR1 SGHRS, CDR2 YFSETQ. The CDR3 region is CASSLAILGEQYF. The CDR3 DNA is TGCGCCAGCAGCTTGGCCATACTAGGGGAGCAGTACTTC.

The CDR3 coding sequence is TGTGCCAGCAGCCCAGCGGGGTGGACCGGGGAGCTGTTTTTT. It translates to CASSPAGWTGELFF. The chain combines TRBV7-3 with TRBJ2-2, with 7 bases fitting TRBD2. The trim removed 5 bases at V and 5 bases at J, leaving 5 bases unmatched. Germline loops: CDR1 SGHTA, CDR2 FQGTGA. This CDR3 region has 14 residues. Full variable domain (outside the CDR3, taken from reference TRBV7-3 and TRBJ2-2): GAGVSQTPSNKVTEKGKYVELRCDPISGHTALYWYRQSLGQGPEFLIYFQGTGAADDSGLPNDRFFAVRPEGSVSTLKIQRTERGDSAVYLCASSPAGWTGELFFGEGSRLTVL.

This clone came up once. The chain employs TRBV7-2 and TRBJ1-5, with 9 positions matching TRBD1. Germline CDR1 reads SGHTA; CDR2 reads FQGNSA. The V gene end was trimmed by 4 bases and the J gene end by 6 bases; junction bases not matched to a gene: 10. The CDR3 has 16 amino acids. In nucleotides, the CDR3 is TGTGCCAGCAGCTGGACCGGGACAGGGACGGGTCAGCCCCAGCATTTT. Protein: CASSWTGTGTGQPQHF. The full variable domain, in which reference TRBV7-2 and TRBJ1-5 provide the parts outside the CDR3, is GAGVSQSPSNKVTEKGKDVELRCDPISGHTALYWYRQSLGQGLEFLIYFQGNSAPDKSGLPSDRFSAERTGGSVSTLTIQRTQQEDSAVYLCASSWTGTGTGQPQHFGDGTRLSIL.

This clone was found once. The V call is TRBV30, the J call TRBJ2-3; D possibly corresponds to TRBD2 (7 bases). The V end was cut by 3 bases, the J end by 1 base, with 14 bases between. The CDR3 consists of 15 residues. The germline CDR1 and CDR2 sequences are GTSNPN and SVGIG (reference sequence). CDR3 in amino acids: CAWRVGGGRTDTQYF. In DNA, the CDR3 is TGTGCCTGGAGAGTCGGCGGGGGCCGCACAGATACGCAGTATTTT.

The V call is TRBV7-8, the J call TRBJ2-7; 11 nucleotides match TRBD2. CDR1 is SGHVS, CDR2 FQNEAQ, per germline. The CDR3 totals 16 residues. V dropped 2 bases and J dropped 5; count of bases not matched to a gene: 8. CDR3 sequence: CASSLLAGGPKNEQYF. CDR3 coding DNA: TGTGCCAGCAGCTTATTAGCGGGAGGGCCGAAGAACGAGCAGTACTTC.

The genes are TRBV11-2 and TRBJ1-1; D uncertain. This CDR3 comprises 14 residues. Trimming took off 0 bases at V and 1 base at J, with 6 bases between the two ends. Germline CDR1 and CDR2: SGHAT and FQNNGV. CDR3 in amino acids: CASSLDRGNTEAFF. The CDR3 coding sequence is TGTGCCAGCAGCTTAGATCGCGGGAACACTGAAGCTTTCTTT. The full variable domain, completed using reference TRBV11-2 and TRBJ1-1, is EAGVAQSPRYKIIEKRQSVAFWCNPISGHATLYWYQQILGQGPKLLIQFQNNGVVDDSQLPKDRFSAERLKGVDSTLKIQPAKLEDSAVYLCASSLDRGNTEAFFGQGTRLTVV.

The rearrangement links TRBV6-2 or TRBV6-3 to TRBJ2-3; tentative D call: TRBD1 (5 bases). The CDR3 spans 20 residues. Trimming removed 0 bases from V and 0 bases from J, with 22 bases in between. Germline V gene lookup returns CDR1 MNHEY and CDR2 SVGEGT. DNA of the CDR3: TGTGCCAGCAGTTACTCCGGCCAGGGCGCTGCGCAGAAAAGCACAGATACGCAGTATTTT. Translation gives CASSYSGQGAAQKSTDTQYF.

The chain carries TRBV6-5 and TRBJ1-1; unclear D gene. V lost 0 bases to trimming and J lost 4 bases, with 9 bases between them. CDR3 length: 14 residues. Germline CDR1 is MNHEY and CDR2 is SVGAGI. The chain's CDR3 is CASSYSFSGTEAFF. Written as DNA, the CDR3 is TGTGCCAGCAGTTACTCGTTTTCGGGCACTGAAGCTTTCTTT.

This rearrangement joins TRBV2 to TRBJ1-5; D ambiguous. V lost 5 bases and J 5 bases, leaving 10 bases between the germline ends. This CDR3 comprises 13 residues. Germline V gene lookup returns CDR1 SNHLY and CDR2 FYNNEI. CDR3 nucleotides: TGTGCCAGCAGTCCGGCCCGGGATCAGCCCCAGCATTTT. This codes for CASSPARDQPQHF.

The sample holds a few counts of this clone. The chain has TRBV3-1 (or the pseudogene TRBV3-2) and TRBJ2-7; maybe TRBD2 (6 bases). The germline V gene has CDR1 LGHDT and CDR2 YNNKEL (reference sequence). This CDR3 is 12 amino acids long. Trimming removed 4 bases at V and 7 bases at J, with 11 bases between. Written as DNA, the CDR3 is TGTGCCAGCAGCCCCAGTGCGGGGGAGCAGTACTTC. Its protein is CASSPSAGEQYF.

The chain recombines TRBV25-1 with TRBJ1-4, with D tentatively TRBD1 (5 bases). CDR1 MGHDK and CDR2 SYGVNS come from the germline V gene. Deletions cut 6 bases from V and 6 bases from J, with 17 bases between. The CDR3 totals 15 residues. CDR3 amino acids: CASSSSGVLDEKLFF. CDR3 sequence (DNA): TGTGCCAGCAGCTCGTCGGGGGTATTGGATGAAAAACTGTTTTTT.

This CDR3 reads CASSLERGTGYNQPQHF. The DNA of the CDR3 is TGTGCCAGCAGCTTAGAGCGGGGGACAGGGTATAATCAGCCCCAGCATTTT. J is TRBJ1-5 and V is TRBV11-2; 9 positions agree with TRBD1. The CDR3 is made up of 17 amino acids. Germline CDR1 is SGHAT and CDR2 is FQNNGV. V shed 0 bases and J 4 bases; nucleotides not matched to a gene: 7.

The chain uses TRBV28 and TRBJ2-1, with D possibly matching TRBD1 (6 bases). Trimming took off 3 bases at V and 7 bases at J, with 16 bases between the two ends. The CDR3 runs 15 residues. The germline V gene has CDR1 MDHEN and CDR2 SYDVKM. The DNA for the CDR3 is TGTGCCAGCAGTTTCGGTGGCGGGCAGGGGAATGAGCAGTTCTTC. It translates to CASSFGGGQGNEQFF.

The V call is TRBV6-1, the J call TRBJ1-3; no firm D call. V was clipped by 4 bases and J by 0 bases, with 13 bases between them. CDR3 length: 16 residues. Germline-derived CDR1 and CDR2 are MNHNS and SASEGT. This CDR3 reads CASSGERTASGNTIYF. DNA for the CDR3: TGTGCCAGCAGTGGGGAGAGGACCGCCTCTGGAAACACCATATATTTT.

The rearrangement links TRBV6-5 to TRBJ1-5, with D perhaps matching TRBD1 (6 bases). Germline CDR1 reads MNHEY; CDR2 reads SVGAGI. V dropped 7 bases and J dropped 5 bases, with 12 bases sitting between them. The CDR3 has 13 residues. The CDR3 region is CASTGAYDQPQHF. The DNA of the CDR3 is TGTGCCAGCACAGGGGCATACGATCAGCCCCAGCATTTT.

The rearrangement links TRBV24-1 to TRBJ1-2; no definite D call. Germline V gives CDR1 KGHDR, CDR2 SFDVKD. Trimming shortened V by 3 bases and J by 8 bases, and 12 bases separated the two germline ends. CDR3 size: 13 residues. The CDR3 sequence: CATSDLRQLGYTF. The CDR3 DNA is TGTGCCACCAGTGATCTCCGACAATTGGGCTACACCTTC.

The chain combines TRBV19 with TRBJ2-2; 8 bases align to TRBD1. This CDR3 contains 14 residues. The germline V gene encodes CDR1 LNHDA and CDR2 SQIVND (reference sequence). The junction had 6 bases not matched to a gene; V was cut back by 5 bases and J by 7 bases. Here the CDR3 DNA reads TGTGCCAGTAGTGCACGGACAGGGTTCGGGGAGCTGTTTTTT. Translated, it gives CASSARTGFGELFF. The full variable domain, with the rest looked up from reference TRBV19 and TRBJ2-2, is DGGITQSPKYLFRKEGQNVTLSCEQNLNHDAMYWYRQDPGQGLRLIYYSQIVNDFQKGDIAEGYSVSREKKESFPLTVTSAQKNPTAFYLCASSARTGFGELFFGEGSRLTVL.

The rearrangement uses TRBV4-2 and TRBJ1-5, with D tentatively TRBD1 (5 bases). V was clipped by 2 bases and J by 6 bases, with 14 bases between them. The CDR3 runs 15 residues. Germline lookup yields CDR1 LGHNA and CDR2 YNFKEQ. CDR3 in amino acids: CASSQPSTGSQPQHF. CDR3 in DNA: TGTGCCAGCAGCCAACCTTCTACAGGATCTCAGCCCCAGCATTTT.

The genes are TRBV2 and TRBJ1-2; 7 bases map to TRBD1. V dropped 7 bases and J dropped 3; count of bases not matched to a gene: 2. Germline CDR1 SNHLY, CDR2 FYNNEI. The CDR3 consists of 12 residues. The CDR3 bases are TGTGCCAGCACCCAGGGGGACTATGGCTACACCTTC. Translated: CASTQGDYGYTF.

This chain uses TRBV7-2 with TRBJ1-4, with D possibly matching TRBD1 (6 bases). The V end was cut by 5 bases, the J end by 11 bases, with 12 bases between. From germline, CDR1 is SGHTA and CDR2 FQGNSA. The CDR3 consists of 12 residues. The CDR3 spells CASSQYTGKLFF. The CDR3 DNA sequence: TGTGCCAGCAGCCAGTATACAGGGAAACTGTTTTTT.